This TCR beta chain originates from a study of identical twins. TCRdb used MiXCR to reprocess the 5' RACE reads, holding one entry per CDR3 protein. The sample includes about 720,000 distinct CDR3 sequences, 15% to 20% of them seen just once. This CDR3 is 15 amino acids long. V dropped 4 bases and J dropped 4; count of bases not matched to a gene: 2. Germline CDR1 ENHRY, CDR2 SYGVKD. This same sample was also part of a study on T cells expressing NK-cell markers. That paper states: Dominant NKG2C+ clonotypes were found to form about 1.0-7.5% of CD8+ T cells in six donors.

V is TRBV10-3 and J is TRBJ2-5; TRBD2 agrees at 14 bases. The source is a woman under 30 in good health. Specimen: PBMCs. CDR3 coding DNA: TGTGCCATCAGTGGCGGGACTAGCGGGGGAGAGACCCAGTACTTC. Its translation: CAISGGTSGGETQYF.